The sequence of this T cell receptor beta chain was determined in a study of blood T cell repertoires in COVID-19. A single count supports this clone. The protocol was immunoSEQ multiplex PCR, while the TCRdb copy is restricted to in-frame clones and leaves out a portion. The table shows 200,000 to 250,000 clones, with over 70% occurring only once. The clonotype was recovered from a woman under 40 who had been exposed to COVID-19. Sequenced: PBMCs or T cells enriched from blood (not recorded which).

The CDR3 bases are TGTGCCAGCAGCGTAGGGCAGGGGGACGGCTACACCTTC. This codes for CASSVGQGDGYTF. The rearrangement links TRBV9 to TRBJ1-2, with 7 bases aligning to TRBD1. Germline-derived CDR1 and CDR2 are SGDLS and YYNGEE. The CDR3 totals 13 residues. The V segment lost 0 bases and the J segment 8 bases; nucleotides outside the gene matches: 4.